Reported below is one TCR beta chain. The antigen remains undetermined. These data originate in a study of CD4+ T cells in melanoma. Clones were sequenced by immunoSEQ multiplex PCR, and TCRdb holds only the in-frame ones, with some missing. This table has fewer than 150,000 clones, roughly 91% appearing once. CDR3 length equals 14 residues. From germline, CDR1 is SGHTS and CDR2 YDEGEE. Trimming took off 4 bases at V and 4 bases at J, with 12 bases between the two ends. Study-wide results and limits: In melanoma, neoantigen-specific CD4+ T cells reportedly differed in differentiation state. A reported correlation linked neoantigen-specific CD4+ T cells to CD8+, macrophage and B cell function.

This rearrangement joins TRBV5-8 to TRBJ2-1; tentative D call: TRBD1 (6 bases). The sequence was collected from a human donor with melanoma. DNA for the CDR3: TGTGCCAGCAGCCCAGGGGCCGTATACAATGAGCAGTTCTTC. Translated, it gives CASSPGAVYNEQFF.